The rows below give T cell receptor beta chains drawn from one sample of a study of cytomegalovirus exposure and HLA in healthy donors. Clones were sequenced by immunoSEQ multiplex PCR, and TCRdb holds only the in-frame ones, with some missing. This sample has 90,000 to 100,000 clones, with around three fifths found just once. Sequenced input: PBMCs. These receptors all come from a boy between 5 and 17 years old in good health and CMV-seropositive. Each CDR3 is given with its conserved first and last residue. D genes are given only for firm matches. Clone size is stated in some rows and not others, as once, few, many or a class when expanded.

V: TRBV5-1
D: TRBD2
size: NA
J: TRBJ2-1
DNA: TGCGCCAGCAGCGTCGGGGGGGGACGCTCCTACAATGAGCAGTTCTTC
CDR3: CASSVGGGRSYNEQFF

V: TRBV7-9
D: NA
size: NA
J: TRBJ2-1
DNA: TGTGCCAGCAGCTCTAGACAGTTTTACAATGAGCAGTTCTTC
CDR3: CASSSRQFYNEQFF

V: TRBV9
D: NA
size: NA
J: TRBJ2-1
DNA: TGTGCCAGCAGCGTAGGGTTCTCCAGCGGCAGCTCCTACAATGAGCAGTTCTTC
CDR3: CASSVGFSSGSSYNEQFF

V: TRBV9
D: NA
size: NA
J: TRBJ1-2
DNA: TGTGCCAGCAGCGTAGGTGGCTCCGGGTATGGCTACACCTTC
CDR3: CASSVGGSGYGYTF

V: TRBV5-4
D: NA
size: NA
J: TRBJ1-2
DNA: TGTGCCAGCAGCCCAAGGACTGTGGCCTATGGCTACACCTTC
CDR3: CASSPRTVAYGYTF

V: TRBV29-1
D: TRBD2
size: once
J: TRBJ2-1
DNA: TGCAGCGTCGAACTAGCGCTGTCCTACAATGAGCAGTTCTTC
CDR3: CSVELALSYNEQFF

V: TRBV4-2
D: NA
size: NA
J: TRBJ1-5
DNA: TGTGCCAGCAGCCAAGACAGGGCGAGCAATCAGCCCCAGCATTTT
CDR3: CASSQDRASNQPQHF

V: TRBV7-9
D: TRBD1
size: NA
J: TRBJ1-1
DNA: TGTGCCATCATTAGACAGGGTCTCGGCGCTGAAGCTTTCTTT
CDR3: CAIIRQGLGAEAFF

V: TRBV7-2
D: NA
size: NA
J: TRBJ2-7
DNA: TGTGCCAGCAGCTCATCCTCGACAGGGAGGTACGAGCAGTACTTC
CDR3: CASSSSSTGRYEQYF

V: TRBV4-2
D: NA
size: NA
J: TRBJ1-2
DNA: TGTGCCAGCAGCCAAGGCCCCGGGTTAGCTGGCTACACCTTC
CDR3: CASSQGPGLAGYTF

V: TRBV30
D: NA
size: NA
J: TRBJ2-2
DNA: TGTGCCTGGAGAACGGGTCACTACACCGGGGAGCTGTTTTTT
CDR3: CAWRTGHYTGELFF

V: TRBV4-1
D: NA
size: NA
J: TRBJ1-5
DNA: TGCGCCAGCAGCCAAGGCGGACAGATTAGCAATCAGCCCCAGCATTTT
CDR3: CASSQGGQISNQPQHF

V: TRBV2
D: TRBD1
size: NA
J: TRBJ1-5
DNA: TGTGCCAGCAGTCGGGACAGGGGGAGCAATCAGCCCCAGCATTTT
CDR3: CASSRDRGSNQPQHF

V: TRBV5-1
D: TRBD1
size: NA
J: TRBJ2-7
DNA: TGCGCCAGCAGCACTACAGGGGGCTTCGTATACGAGCAGTACTTC
CDR3: CASSTTGGFVYEQYF

V: TRBV2
D: TRBD2
size: NA
J: TRBJ2-1
DNA: TGTGCCAGCAGAGCTAGCGGCCCCTCCTACAATGAGCAGTTCTTC
CDR3: CASRASGPSYNEQFF

V: TRBV6-4
D: TRBD2
size: NA
J: TRBJ2-2
DNA: TGTGCCAGCAGGATAAAGCGGGGCACCGGGGAGCTGTTTTTT
CDR3: CASRIKRGTGELFF

V: TRBV13
D: TRBD1
size: NA
J: TRBJ2-7
DNA: TGTGCCAGCAGGCAGACAGGGTCAAGGGAGGAGCAGTACTTC
CDR3: CASRQTGSREEQYF

V: TRBV5-4
D: NA
size: NA
J: TRBJ2-7
DNA: TGTGCCAGCAGCCGGACACATTCAGAGGAGCAGTACTTC
CDR3: CASSRTHSEEQYF

V: TRBV4-1
D: TRBD1
size: NA
J: TRBJ1-4
DNA: TGCGCCAGCAGCCAATACAGGGGGGGAGAGGAAAAACTGTTTTTT
CDR3: CASSQYRGGEEKLFF

V: TRBV19
D: NA
size: NA
J: TRBJ1-5
DNA: TGTGCCAGTAGTATTGCGGACAGCAGAAATCAGCCCCAGCATTTT
CDR3: CASSIADSRNQPQHF

V: TRBV2
D: TRBD1
size: NA
J: TRBJ1-2
DNA: TGTGCCAGCAGTGCCGGGATGAAAAGGACAGGAAACTATGGCTACACCTTC
CDR3: CASSAGMKRTGNYGYTF

V: TRBV7-3
D: NA
size: NA
J: TRBJ1-1
DNA: TGTGCCAGCAGCTTAACTAGTGAAGCTTTCTTT
CDR3: CASSLTSEAFF

V: TRBV5-4
D: NA
size: few
J: TRBJ2-7
DNA: TGTGCCAGCAGCTTGGCCGCAGGGGCGGGCGAGCAGTACTTC
CDR3: CASSLAAGAGEQYF

V: TRBV9
D: TRBD1
size: NA
J: TRBJ2-3
DNA: TGTGCCAGCAGCCATCCGGGACAGTCCACAGATACGCAGTATTTT
CDR3: CASSHPGQSTDTQYF

V: TRBV9
D: NA
size: NA
J: TRBJ1-1
DNA: TGTGCCAGCAGCGTCCAGGGTTCGAACACTGAGGCTTTCTTT
CDR3: CASSVQGSNTEAFF

V: TRBV27
D: TRBD1
size: NA
J: TRBJ1-4
DNA: TGTGCCAGCTCCAGGGGGGACAGGGGACTCATGGGGGAAAAACTGTTTTTT
CDR3: CASSRGDRGLMGEKLFF

V: TRBV27
D: TRBD1
size: once
J: TRBJ2-2
DNA: TGTGCCAGCAAGATCCGGGACAGACCGCTAGCGAACACCGGGGAGCTGTTTTTT
CDR3: CASKIRDRPLANTGELFF

V: TRBV29-1
D: NA
size: NA
J: TRBJ1-4
DNA: TGCAGTGGGGGCGCGGCTAATGAAAAACTGTTTTTT
CDR3: CSGGAANEKLFF

V: TRBV29-1
D: NA
size: NA
J: TRBJ2-1
DNA: TGCAGCGTTGAGTGGCCTAGCTCCTACAATGAGCAGTTCTTC
CDR3: CSVEWPSSYNEQFF

V: TRBV25-1
D: NA
size: NA
J: TRBJ1-6
DNA: TGTGCCAGCGGACGGACCGGGGAAAATTCACCCCTCCACTTT
CDR3: CASGRTGENSPLHF

V: TRBV28
D: TRBD1
size: NA
J: TRBJ2-5
DNA: TGTGCCAGCAGTTTACCCGGACAGGGGGGAGGGCGGACCCAGTACTTC
CDR3: CASSLPGQGGGRTQYF

V: TRBV25-1
D: NA
size: few
J: TRBJ2-5
DNA: TGTGCCACGGGAGTTGGGGCGGGAGAGACCCAGTACTTC
CDR3: CATGVGAGETQYF

V: TRBV5-6
D: NA
size: NA
J: TRBJ1-2
DNA: TGTGCCAGCAGCCTTCTTTCGGCTAACTATGGCTACCCCTTC
CDR3: CASSLLSANYGYPF

V: TRBV9
D: NA
size: NA
J: TRBJ2-3
DNA: TGTGCCAGCAGCGTAGGATCCCTATTTGCAGCGGACACAGATACGCAGTATTTT
CDR3: CASSVGSLFAADTDTQYF

V: TRBV5-1
D: NA
size: NA
J: TRBJ2-6
DNA: TGCGCCAGCAGCTCACAGGGCTCTGGGGCCAACGTCCTGACTTTC
CDR3: CASSSQGSGANVLTF

V: TRBV5-4
D: TRBD1
size: NA
J: TRBJ2-7
DNA: TGTGCCAGCAGCCGTCGACAGGGGACCTCCTACGAGCAGTACTTC
CDR3: CASSRRQGTSYEQYF

V: TRBV28
D: NA
size: NA
J: TRBJ1-2
DNA: TGTGCCAGCAGTTTACAGGGGCCGCCATGGGGCTACACCTTC
CDR3: CASSLQGPPWGYTF

V: TRBV5-1
D: NA
size: NA
J: TRBJ1-5
DNA: TGCGCCAGCAGCTTGGGGACAGACTATAGCAATCAGCCCCAGCATTTT
CDR3: CASSLGTDYSNQPQHF

V: TRBV7-9
D: TRBD2
size: NA
J: TRBJ2-3
DNA: TGTGCCAGCAGCAACGGGGTTAGCGGGAGGTTAGATACGCAGTATTTT
CDR3: CASSNGVSGRLDTQYF

V: TRBV19
D: TRBD1
size: NA
J: TRBJ1-6
DNA: TGTGCCAGCGCGGAGACAGGGGGTGGATCACCCCTCCACTTT
CDR3: CASAETGGGSPLHF

V: TRBV18
D: TRBD1
size: NA
J: TRBJ1-1
DNA: TGTGCCAGCTCACCTCGACAGGGGGCGAACACTGAAGCTTTCTTT
CDR3: CASSPRQGANTEAFF

V: TRBV6-5
D: TRBD1
size: few
J: TRBJ1-2
DNA: TGTGCCAGCAGTACCGGGACAGTGAATGGCTACACCTTC
CDR3: CASSTGTVNGYTF

V: TRBV5-1
D: NA
size: NA
J: TRBJ1-1
DNA: TGCGCCAGCAGCTCCAGGGCACTGAACACTGAAGCTTTCTTT
CDR3: CASSSRALNTEAFF